Given below is one T cell receptor (beta chain) in context. Data came from immunoSEQ multiplex PCR; TCRdb stores just in-frame clones and leaves some out. The sample has around 380,000 clones, around 84% seen once. The entry originates in a study of blood T cell repertoires in COVID-19. Study-wide context: Samples of COVID-19 (acute and convalescent) were obtained from the United States, Italy and Spain. From T cells, B-cell-depleted T cells, or PBMCs came the material, which was cDNA or gDNA.

The CDR3 covers 14 residues. The V gene's germline CDR1 is MDHEN and CDR2 SYDVKM. Trimming cost V 5 bases and J 8 bases, with 13 bases left between them. The chain recombines TRBV28 with TRBJ1-6, with D possibly being TRBD1 (6 bases). The specimen sequenced was peripheral blood. This clonotype originated in a human donor with acute or convalescent COVID-19. The donor label of this sample is uncertain. CDR3 nucleotides: TGTGCCAGCAGTCGCCGGGACAACTATTCACCCCTCCACTTT. Its translation: CASSRRDNYSPLHF.